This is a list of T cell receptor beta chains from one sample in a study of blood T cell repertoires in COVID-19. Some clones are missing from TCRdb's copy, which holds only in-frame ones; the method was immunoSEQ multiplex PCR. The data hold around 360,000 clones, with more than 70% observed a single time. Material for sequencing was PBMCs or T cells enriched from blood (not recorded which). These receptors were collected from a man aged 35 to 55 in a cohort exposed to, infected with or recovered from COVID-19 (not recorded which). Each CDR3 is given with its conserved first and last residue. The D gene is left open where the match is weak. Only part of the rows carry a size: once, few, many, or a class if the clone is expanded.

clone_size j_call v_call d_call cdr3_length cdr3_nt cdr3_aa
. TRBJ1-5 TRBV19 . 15 TGTGCCAGTAGTCAAGGAGGTGGTAGCAATCAGCCCCAGCATTTT CASSQGGGSNQPQHF
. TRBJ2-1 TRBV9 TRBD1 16 TGTGCCAGCAGCGTAGCCGGGACAGGTATGCCCAATGAGCAGTTCTTC CASSVAGTGMPNEQFF
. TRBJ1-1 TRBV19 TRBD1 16 TGTGCCAGTAGCAACAGGGGCTACATCCGTCCCACTGAAGCTTTCTTT CASSNRGYIRPTEAFF
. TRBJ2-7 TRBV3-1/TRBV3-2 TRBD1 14 TGTGCCAGCGAGTTACGGACAGGTTCCTACGAGCAGTACTTC CASELRTGSYEQYF
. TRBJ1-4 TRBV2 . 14 TGTGCCAGCACCCTAGACAGAATTAATGAAAAACTGTTTTTT CASTLDRINEKLFF
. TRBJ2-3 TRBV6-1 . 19 TGTGCCAGCAGTGATTTTGTAGCGGCCCTAGGAGGAGGCACAGATACGCAGTATTTT CASSDFVAALGGGTDTQYF
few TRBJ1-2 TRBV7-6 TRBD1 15 TGTGCCAGCAGCTTAGTATCGGACAGGGAGAATGGCTACACCTTC CASSLVSDRENGYTF
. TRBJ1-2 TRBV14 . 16 TGTGCCAGCAGCCATGGAATCAGGGTGTCCGATGGAGGCTACACCTTC CASSHGIRVSDGGYTF
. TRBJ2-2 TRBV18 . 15 TGTGCCAGCTCACCACCCAGTCAGAACACCGGGGAGCTGTTTTTT CASSPPSQNTGELFF
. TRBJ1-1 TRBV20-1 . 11 TGCAGCGTACAGCCGAACGCTGAAGCTTTCTTT CSVQPNAEAFF
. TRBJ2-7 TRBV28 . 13 TGTGCCAGCAGTTCAACCGACAGGAACGAGCAGTACTTC CASSSTDRNEQYF
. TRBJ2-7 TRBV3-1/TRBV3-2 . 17 TGTGCCAGCAGCCCATTGTTTGACCCGAGGAGCCTCTACGAGCAGTACTTC CASSPLFDPRSLYEQYF
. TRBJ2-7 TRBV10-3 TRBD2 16 TGTGCCATCAGTGAGTCGTCTAGCGGGGTTAAATACGAGCAGTACTTC CAISESSSGVKYEQYF
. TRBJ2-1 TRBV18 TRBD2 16 TGTGCCAGCTCACCACAAACTAGCGGTACCTACAATGAGCAGTTCTTC CASSPQTSGTYNEQFF
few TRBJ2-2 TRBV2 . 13 TGTGCCAGCAGGCCAGTGCACACCGGGGAGCTGTTTTTT CASRPVHTGELFF
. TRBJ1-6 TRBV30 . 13 TGTGCCCGACAGACAGGATGGGGTTCACCCCTCCACTTT CARQTGWGSPLHF
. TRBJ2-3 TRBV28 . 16 TGTGCCAGCAGCCTCCCCGCGGGGGCAGGAACAGATACGCAGTATTTT CASSLPAGAGTDTQYF
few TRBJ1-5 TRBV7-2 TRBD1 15 TGTGCCAGCAGCTTAATTCGACAGGGGAATCAGCCCCAGCATTTT CASSLIRQGNQPQHF
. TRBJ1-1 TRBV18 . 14 TGTGCCAGCTCACCACCGGGGCGAAACACTGAAGCTTTCTTT CASSPPGRNTEAFF
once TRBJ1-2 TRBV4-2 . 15 TGTGCCAGCAGCCAATCAACCGGGTCAAACTATGGCTACACCTTC CASSQSTGSNYGYTF
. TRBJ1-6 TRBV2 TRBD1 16 TGTGCCAGCAGTGTTGACAGGGATCCCCTTAAGACACCCCTCCACTTT CASSVDRDPLKTPLHF
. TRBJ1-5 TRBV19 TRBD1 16 TGTGCCAGTAGTATTGCGGACAGGGGATGGAGTCAGCCCCAGCATTTT CASSIADRGWSQPQHF
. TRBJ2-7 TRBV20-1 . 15 TGCAGTGCTAGTTACTCGGGGGGACAAAACTACGAGCAGTACTTC CSASYSGGQNYEQYF
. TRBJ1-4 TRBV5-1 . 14 TGCGCCAGCAGCTTGGGACAGCTTAATGAAAAACTGTTTTTT CASSLGQLNEKLFF
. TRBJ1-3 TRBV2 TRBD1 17 TGTGCCAGCAAGCTTTCGGGACAGGGCGTGCTTGGAAACACCATATATTTT CASKLSGQGVLGNTIYF
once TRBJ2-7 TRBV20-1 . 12 TGCAGTGCTAGTTCAAGCACCTACGAGCAGTACTTC CSASSSTYEQYF
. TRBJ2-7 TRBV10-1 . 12 TGCGCCAGTGGACATTCCCCCTACGAGCAGTACTTC CASGHSPYEQYF
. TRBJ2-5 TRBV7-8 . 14 TGTGCCAGCAGCCCACACAGAGTCCAAGAGACCCAGTACTTC CASSPHRVQETQYF
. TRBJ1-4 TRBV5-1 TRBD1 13 TGCGCCAGCAGCTTGGAACAGGGGGAAAAACTGTTTTTT CASSLEQGEKLFF
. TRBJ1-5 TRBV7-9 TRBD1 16 TGTGCCAGCAGCTTAGCGGGTACAGGGGGCAATCAGCCCCAGCATTTT CASSLAGTGGNQPQHF
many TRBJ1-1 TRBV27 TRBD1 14 TGTGCCAGCAGTCCCCTCGACAGGGTACCTGAAGCTTTCTTT CASSPLDRVPEAFF
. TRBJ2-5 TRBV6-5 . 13 TGTGCCAGCAGGAAACAGGGCCCAGAGACCCAGTACTTC CASRKQGPETQYF
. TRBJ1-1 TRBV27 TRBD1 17 TGTGCCAGCAGTTTACCAGACAGGGAAGTCATGAACACTGAAGCTTTCTTT CASSLPDREVMNTEAFF
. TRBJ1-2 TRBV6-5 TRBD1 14 TGTGCCAGCGAACCGGGACAGGGTAATTATGGCTACACCTTC CASEPGQGNYGYTF
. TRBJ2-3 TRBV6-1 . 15 TGTGCCAGCAGTGAAATCCCAGGAAGCACAGATACGCAGTATTTT CASSEIPGSTDTQYF
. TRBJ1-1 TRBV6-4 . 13 TGTGCCAGCTCCCGGGGGGCGAACACTGAAGCTTTCTTT CASSRGANTEAFF
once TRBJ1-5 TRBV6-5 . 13 TGTGCCAGCGCTCGGTTAGTCAATCAGCCCCAGCATTTT CASARLVNQPQHF
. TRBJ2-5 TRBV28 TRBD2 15 TGTGCCAGCAACCGCGGGGGAATTGGGCAAGAGACCCAGTACTTC CASNRGGIGQETQYF